Listed below are T cell receptor beta chains from one sample, sequenced in a study of a mutant IDH1 vaccine in newly diagnosed glioma. Assay: immunoSEQ multiplex PCR; the TCRdb copy retains only in-frame clones and omits some. This table holds about 65,000 clones, about 85% found once. These receptors are not linked to any known antigen. Sequenced here: PBMCs, sampled from a glioma patient whose treatment included an IDH1 peptide vaccine. The receptors were gathered from a man aged 25 to 45 with glioma. CDR3s include the opening cysteine and the closing phenylalanine or tryptophan. The order of the fields is D gene, clone size, V gene, J gene, CDR3 protein, CDR3 DNA. A D gene is named only where the DNA matches it firmly. Rows may omit the clone size; those that give it use once, few, many or a size class.

d_gene: .
abundance: .
v_gene: TRBV19
j_gene: TRBJ1-1
CDR3aa: CASSIGPVGFSQTEAFF
CDR3nt: TGTGCCAGTAGTATAGGCCCGGTGGGGTTTTCTCAAACTGAAGCTTTCTTT

d_gene: .
abundance: .
v_gene: TRBV7-6
j_gene: TRBJ1-4
CDR3aa: CASSLVGSTATNEKLFF
CDR3nt: TGTGCCAGCAGCTTAGTGGGGAGCACTGCAACTAATGAAAAACTGTTTTTT

d_gene: .
abundance: .
v_gene: TRBV7-9
j_gene: TRBJ2-3
CDR3aa: CASSWVPVPDTQYF
CDR3nt: TGTGCCAGCAGCTGGGTCCCTGTCCCAGATACGCAGTATTTT

d_gene: .
abundance: .
v_gene: TRBV7-8
j_gene: TRBJ2-7
CDR3aa: CASSLGGRTYEQYF
CDR3nt: TGTGCCAGCAGCTTAGGTGGCAGGACCTACGAGCAGTACTTC

d_gene: .
abundance: .
v_gene: TRBV6-1
j_gene: TRBJ2-3
CDR3aa: CASSVPPGREYTDTQYF
CDR3nt: TGTGCCAGCAGTGTCCCTCCGGGCCGAGAGTACACAGATACGCAGTATTTT

d_gene: .
abundance: .
v_gene: TRBV19
j_gene: TRBJ2-7
CDR3aa: CASSYLGGDEQYF
CDR3nt: TGTGCCAGTAGTTACTTGGGGGGCGACGAGCAGTACTTC

d_gene: .
abundance: .
v_gene: TRBV18
j_gene: TRBJ1-1
CDR3aa: CASSSTGHVNTEAFF
CDR3nt: TGTGCCAGCTCATCTACTGGACATGTTAATACTGAAGCTTTCTTT

d_gene: .
abundance: .
v_gene: TRBV4-1
j_gene: TRBJ2-3
CDR3aa: CASSPAENRAITDTQYF
CDR3nt: TGCGCCAGCAGCCCCGCGGAAAACCGCGCTATCACCGATACGCAGTATTTT

d_gene: .
abundance: once
v_gene: TRBV7-2
j_gene: TRBJ2-1
CDR3aa: CASSSRDKVYNEQFF
CDR3nt: TGTGCCAGCAGCTCCCGGGACAAGGTATACAATGAGCAGTTCTTC

d_gene: TRBD2
abundance: .
v_gene: TRBV4-1
j_gene: TRBJ2-7
CDR3aa: CASSPNRTSGGFSYEQYF
CDR3nt: TGCGCCAGCAGCCCCAACCGGACTAGCGGGGGATTTTCCTACGAGCAGTACTTC

d_gene: .
abundance: .
v_gene: TRBV10-2
j_gene: TRBJ1-2
CDR3aa: CASSVAGFGGYTF
CDR3nt: TGCGCCAGCAGTGTTGCAGGATTCGGGGGCTACACCTTC

d_gene: .
abundance: .
v_gene: TRBV14
j_gene: TRBJ2-7
CDR3aa: CASSQTPSERLHHEQYF
CDR3nt: TGTGCCAGCAGCCAAACCCCGTCGGAACGATTGCACCACGAGCAGTACTTC

d_gene: TRBD1
abundance: .
v_gene: TRBV19
j_gene: TRBJ1-4
CDR3aa: CASTLVGTGENEKLFF
CDR3nt: TGTGCCAGTACCCTAGTCGGGACAGGGGAAAATGAAAAACTGTTTTTT

d_gene: .
abundance: .
v_gene: TRBV18
j_gene: TRBJ1-1
CDR3aa: CASSPNGWVEAFF
CDR3nt: TGTGCCAGCTCACCGAACGGATGGGTTGAAGCTTTCTTT

d_gene: TRBD1
abundance: .
v_gene: TRBV5-1
j_gene: TRBJ2-6
CDR3aa: CASSLIFQGAINSGANVLTF
CDR3nt: TGCGCCAGCAGCTTAATATTCCAGGGGGCAATCAACTCTGGGGCCAACGTCCTGACTTTC

d_gene: TRBD2
abundance: .
v_gene: TRBV29-1
j_gene: TRBJ2-1
CDR3aa: CSVAPRVLAGVGANEQFF
CDR3nt: TGCAGCGTTGCCCCTCGGGTACTAGCGGGGGTCGGGGCCAATGAGCAGTTCTTC

d_gene: .
abundance: .
v_gene: TRBV7-2
j_gene: TRBJ2-7
CDR3aa: CASSLGALATYEQYF
CDR3nt: TGTGCCAGCAGCTTAGGGGCCCTAGCGACCTACGAGCAGTACTTC

d_gene: .
abundance: few
v_gene: TRBV2
j_gene: TRBJ2-5
CDR3aa: CASSDLDGQETQYF
CDR3nt: TGTGCCAGCAGTGACCTCGACGGACAAGAGACCCAGTACTTC

d_gene: .
abundance: .
v_gene: TRBV7-9
j_gene: TRBJ1-6
CDR3aa: CASSPTPNSPLHF
CDR3nt: TGTGCCAGCAGCCCGACGCCTAATTCACCCCTCCACTTT

d_gene: .
abundance: .
v_gene: TRBV10-1
j_gene: TRBJ2-1
CDR3aa: CASSDITGSSYNEQFF
CDR3nt: TGCGCCAGCAGTGATATCACAGGGAGCTCCTACAATGAGCAGTTCTTC

d_gene: .
abundance: .
v_gene: TRBV11-2
j_gene: TRBJ1-1
CDR3aa: CASSLNRGWQSGTEAFF
CDR3nt: TGTGCCAGCAGCTTAAATAGAGGTTGGCAGAGTGGTACTGAAGCTTTCTTT

d_gene: .
abundance: .
v_gene: TRBV6-6
j_gene: TRBJ2-2
CDR3aa: CASSPGTRAGELFF
CDR3nt: TGTGCCAGCAGCCCAGGGACCAGGGCCGGGGAGCTGTTTTTT

d_gene: .
abundance: .
v_gene: TRBV29-1
j_gene: TRBJ2-1
CDR3aa: CSVEKGPNEQFF
CDR3nt: TGCAGCGTTGAAAAGGGGCCCAATGAGCAGTTCTTC

d_gene: .
abundance: .
v_gene: TRBV7-9
j_gene: TRBJ1-2
CDR3aa: CASRRPDRDYGYTF
CDR3nt: TGTGCCAGCAGACGACCGGACAGAGACTATGGCTACACCTTC

d_gene: TRBD2
abundance: .
v_gene: TRBV7-8
j_gene: TRBJ2-7
CDR3aa: CASSLERGTLSYEQYF
CDR3nt: TGTGCCAGCAGCTTAGAGCGGGGGACCCTTTCCTACGAGCAGTACTTC